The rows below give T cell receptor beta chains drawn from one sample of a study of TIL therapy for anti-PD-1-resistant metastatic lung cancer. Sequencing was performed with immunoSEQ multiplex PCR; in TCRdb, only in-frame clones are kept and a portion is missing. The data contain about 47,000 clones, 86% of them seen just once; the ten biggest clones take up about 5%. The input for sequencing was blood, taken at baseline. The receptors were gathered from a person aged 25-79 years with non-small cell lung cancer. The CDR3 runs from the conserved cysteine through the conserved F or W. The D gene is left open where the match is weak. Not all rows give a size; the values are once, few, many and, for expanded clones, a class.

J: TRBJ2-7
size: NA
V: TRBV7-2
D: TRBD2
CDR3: CASSGDYREQYF
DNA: TGTGCCAGCAGCGGGGACTATCGCGAGCAGTACTTC

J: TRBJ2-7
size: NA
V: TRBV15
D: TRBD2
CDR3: CATRPTSGGLGEQYF
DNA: TGTGCCACCAGGCCGACTAGCGGGGGGCTCGGCGAGCAGTACTTC

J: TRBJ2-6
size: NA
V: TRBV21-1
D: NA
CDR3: CASSKDRWSGANVLTF
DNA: TGTGCCAGCAGCAAAGACAGGTGGTCTGGGGCCAACGTCCTGACTTTC

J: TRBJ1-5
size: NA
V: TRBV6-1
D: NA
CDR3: CASSESSSNQPQHF
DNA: TGTGCCAGCAGTGAAAGCTCCAGCAATCAGCCCCAGCATTTT

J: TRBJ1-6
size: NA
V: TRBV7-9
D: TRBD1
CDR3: CASSQTGWPLHF
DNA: TGTGCCAGCAGCCAGACAGGGTGGCCCCTCCACTTT

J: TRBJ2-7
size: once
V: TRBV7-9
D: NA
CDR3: CASSVGGGTDSYEQYF
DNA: TGTGCCAGCAGCGTAGGGGGAGGGACAGACTCCTACGAGCAGTACTTC

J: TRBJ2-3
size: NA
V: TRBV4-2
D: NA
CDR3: CASSQRGETDTQYF
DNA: TGTGCCAGCAGCCAAAGAGGGGAGACAGATACGCAGTATTTT

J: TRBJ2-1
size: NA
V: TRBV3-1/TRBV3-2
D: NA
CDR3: CASSQTDAGNQFF
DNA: TGTGCCAGCAGCCAGACAGACGCGGGGAATCAGTTCTTC

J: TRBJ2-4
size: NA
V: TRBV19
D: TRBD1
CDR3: CASRLTGGQNIQYF
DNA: TGTGCCAGTAGGTTAACAGGGGGCCAAAACATTCAGTACTTC

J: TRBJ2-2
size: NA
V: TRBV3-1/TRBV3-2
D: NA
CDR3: CASSQEGWGFTGELFF
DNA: TGTGCCAGCAGCCAAGAAGGCTGGGGCTTCACCGGGGAGCTGTTTTTT

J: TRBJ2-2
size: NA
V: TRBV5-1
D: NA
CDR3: CASSLGLAGELFF
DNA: TGCGCCAGCAGCTTGGGACTAGCCGGGGAGCTGTTTTTT

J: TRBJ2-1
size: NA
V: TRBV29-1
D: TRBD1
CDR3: CSVEDRQGPRQFF
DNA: TGCAGCGTTGAAGATCGACAGGGCCCCCGGCAGTTCTTC

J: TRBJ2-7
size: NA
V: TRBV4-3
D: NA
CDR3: CASSQEEGRGVEQYF
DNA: TGCGCCAGCAGCCAAGAAGAGGGCAGGGGGGTCGAGCAGTACTTC

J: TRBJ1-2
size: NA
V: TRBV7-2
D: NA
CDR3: CASSLATANGYTF
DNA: TGTGCCAGCAGCTTAGCGACAGCAAATGGCTACACCTTC

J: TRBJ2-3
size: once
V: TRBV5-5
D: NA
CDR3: CASSSSPASTDTQYF
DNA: TGTGCCAGCAGCTCGTCCCCGGCAAGCACAGATACGCAGTATTTT

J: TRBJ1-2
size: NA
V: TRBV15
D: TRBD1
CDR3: CATSRGDRIYGYTF
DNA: TGTGCCACCAGCAGAGGGGACAGAATCTATGGCTACACCTTC

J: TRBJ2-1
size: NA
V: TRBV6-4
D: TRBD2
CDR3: CASSDDASGAYNEQFF
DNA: TGTGCCAGCAGTGACGACGCTAGCGGAGCCTACAATGAGCAGTTCTTC

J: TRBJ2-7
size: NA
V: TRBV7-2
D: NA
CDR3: CASSSFGGEQYF
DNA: TGTGCCAGCAGCTCGTTCGGGGGCGAGCAGTACTTC

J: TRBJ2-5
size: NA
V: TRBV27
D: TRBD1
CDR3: CASSLGAGGRLRGETQYF
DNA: TGTGCCAGCAGTTTAGGGGCAGGGGGCCGACTAAGGGGGGAGACCCAGTACTTC

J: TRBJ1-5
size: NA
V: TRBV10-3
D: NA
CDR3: CAISAGQPNQPQHF
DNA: TGTGCCATCAGTGCCGGACAGCCCAATCAGCCCCAGCATTTT

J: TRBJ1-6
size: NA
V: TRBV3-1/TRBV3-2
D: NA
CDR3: CASSQIGGTSYNSPLHF
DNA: TGTGCCAGCAGCCAAATCGGGGGTACCTCCTATAATTCACCCCTCCACTTT

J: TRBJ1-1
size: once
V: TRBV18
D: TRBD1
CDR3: CASSPQGAMNTEAFF
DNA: TGTGCCAGCTCACCCCAGGGGGCGATGAACACTGAAGCTTTCTTT

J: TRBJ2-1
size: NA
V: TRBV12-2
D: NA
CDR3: CASRLLLPRPNEQFF
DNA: TGTGCAAGTCGCTTATTGTTGCCGAGGCCCAATGAGCAGTTCTTC

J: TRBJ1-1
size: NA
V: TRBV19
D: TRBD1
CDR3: CASGQGARTEAFF
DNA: TGTGCCAGTGGGCAGGGGGCGCGAACTGAAGCTTTCTTT

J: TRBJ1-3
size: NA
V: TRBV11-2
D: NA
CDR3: CASSLSHSGNTIYF
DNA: TGTGCCAGCAGCTTATCCCACTCTGGAAACACCATATATTTT

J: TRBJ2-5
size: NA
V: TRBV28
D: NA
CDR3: CASSFPGDETQYF
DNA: TGTGCCAGCAGTTTTCCAGGGGATGAGACCCAGTACTTC

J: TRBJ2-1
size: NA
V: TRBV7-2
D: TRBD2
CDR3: CASSLSSGSWNEQFF
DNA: TGTGCCAGCAGCTTATCTAGCGGTAGCTGGAATGAGCAGTTCTTC

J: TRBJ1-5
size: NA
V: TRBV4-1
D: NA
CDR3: CASSQDPTIQPQHF
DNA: TGCGCCAGCAGCCAAGATCCCACCATACAGCCCCAGCATTTT

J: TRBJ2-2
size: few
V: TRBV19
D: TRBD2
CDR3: CASSIASGATGELFF
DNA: TGTGCCAGTAGTATAGCTAGCGGGGCCACCGGGGAGCTGTTTTTT

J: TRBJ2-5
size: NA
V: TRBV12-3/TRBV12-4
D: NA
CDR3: CASRGWARTQYF
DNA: TGTGCCAGCAGGGGGTGGGCAAGGACCCAGTACTTC

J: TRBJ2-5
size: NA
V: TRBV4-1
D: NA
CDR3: CASSHDWPPALETQYF
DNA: TGCGCCAGCAGCCATGATTGGCCCCCGGCCCTAGAGACCCAGTACTTC

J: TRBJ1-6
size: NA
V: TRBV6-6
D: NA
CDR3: CASRTQWGSPLHF
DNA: TGTGCCAGCAGAACCCAGTGGGGTTCACCCCTCCACTTT

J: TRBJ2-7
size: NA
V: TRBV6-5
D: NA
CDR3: CASSPDEGENYEQYF
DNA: TGTGCCAGCAGTCCCGATGAGGGGGAAAACTACGAGCAGTACTTC

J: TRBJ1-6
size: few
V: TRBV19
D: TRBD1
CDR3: CASSMPRTGDSPLHF
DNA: TGTGCCAGTAGTATGCCCCGGACAGGGGATTCACCCCTCCACTTT

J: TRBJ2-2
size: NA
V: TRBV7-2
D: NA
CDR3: CASSLALQLVTGELFF
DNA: TGTGCCAGCAGCTTAGCTTTGCAGTTGGTTACCGGGGAGCTGTTTTTT

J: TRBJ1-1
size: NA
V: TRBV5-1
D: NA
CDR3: CASSLGYNTEAFF
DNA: TGCGCCAGCAGCTTGGGATACAACACTGAAGCTTTCTTT

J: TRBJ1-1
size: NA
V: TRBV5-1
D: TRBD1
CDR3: CASSPLGDREEAFF
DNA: TGCGCCAGCAGCCCCCTTGGTGACAGGGAGGAAGCTTTCTTT

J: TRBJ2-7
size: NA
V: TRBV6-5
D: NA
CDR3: CASSFQGLASSEQYF
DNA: TGTGCCAGCAGCTTCCAGGGGTTGGCGTCTTCCGAGCAGTACTTC

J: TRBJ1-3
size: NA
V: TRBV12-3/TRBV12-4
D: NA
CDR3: CASSSMGGNTIYF
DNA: TGTGCCAGCAGTTCAATGGGAGGAAACACCATATATTTT

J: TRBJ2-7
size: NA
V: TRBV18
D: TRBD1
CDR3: CASSPETGISYEQYF
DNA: TGTGCCAGCTCACCAGAGACAGGGATATCCTACGAGCAGTACTTC

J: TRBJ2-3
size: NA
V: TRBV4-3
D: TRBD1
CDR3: CASSQSDRERDTQYF
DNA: TGCGCCAGCAGCCAATCGGACAGGGAAAGGGATACGCAGTATTTT

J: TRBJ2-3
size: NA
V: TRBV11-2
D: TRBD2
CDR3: CASSLIAGLAGGLTDTQYF
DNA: TGTGCCAGCAGCTTAATCGCAGGGCTGGCGGGAGGGCTTACAGATACGCAGTATTTT

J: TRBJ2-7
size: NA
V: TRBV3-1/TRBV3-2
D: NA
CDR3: CASSQGSAGFGVEQYF
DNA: TGTGCCAGCAGCCAGGGGAGCGCGGGGTTCGGTGTCGAGCAGTACTTC

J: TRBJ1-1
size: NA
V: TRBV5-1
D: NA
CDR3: CASRPVGVNTEAFF
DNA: TGCGCCAGCAGACCGGTCGGGGTGAACACTGAAGCTTTCTTT

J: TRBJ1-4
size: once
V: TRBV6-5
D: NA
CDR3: CASSPTIGEKLFF
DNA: TGTGCCAGCAGTCCTACCATTGGGGAAAAACTGTTTTTT

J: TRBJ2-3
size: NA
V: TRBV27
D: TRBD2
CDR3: CASSFLAGEIDTQYF
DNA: TGTGCCAGCAGTTTCCTAGCGGGAGAAATAGATACGCAGTATTTT

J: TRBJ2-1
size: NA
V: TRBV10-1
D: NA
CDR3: CASSESVRESSYNEQFF
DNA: TGCGCCAGCAGTGAGTCGGTTAGGGAGAGCTCCTACAATGAGCAGTTCTTC

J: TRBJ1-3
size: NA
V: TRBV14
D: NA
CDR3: CASSQFRRNTIYF
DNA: TGTGCCAGCAGCCAATTTAGACGAAACACCATATATTTT

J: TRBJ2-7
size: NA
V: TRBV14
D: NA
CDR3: CASSQDRGEQYF
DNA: TGTGCCAGCAGCCAAGATAGAGGCGAGCAGTACTTC

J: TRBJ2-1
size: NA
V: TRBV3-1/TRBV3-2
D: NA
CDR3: CASSQDTANEQFF
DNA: TGTGCCAGCAGCCAAGATACAGCCAATGAGCAGTTCTTC

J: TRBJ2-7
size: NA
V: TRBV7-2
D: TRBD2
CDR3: CASSLAALAGVSYEQYF
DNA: TGTGCCAGCAGCTTAGCGGCCCTAGCGGGGGTGTCCTACGAGCAGTACTTC

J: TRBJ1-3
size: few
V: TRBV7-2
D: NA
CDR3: CASSNPRTVGNTIYF
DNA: TGTGCCAGCAGCAATCCTCGGACGGTTGGAAACACCATATATTTT

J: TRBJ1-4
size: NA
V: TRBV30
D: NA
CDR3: CAWMRGNEKLFF
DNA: TGTGCCTGGATGAGGGGGAATGAAAAACTGTTTTTT

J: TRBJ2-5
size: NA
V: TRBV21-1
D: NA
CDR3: CASRGTGNQETQYF
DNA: TGTGCCAGCAGGGGGACTGGGAACCAAGAGACCCAGTACTTC

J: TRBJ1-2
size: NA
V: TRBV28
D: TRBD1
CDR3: CASTMPRDRHGYTF
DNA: TGTGCCAGCACAATGCCCCGGGACAGACATGGCTACACCTTC

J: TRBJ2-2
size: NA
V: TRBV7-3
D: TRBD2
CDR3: CASSLGAAGAGTGELFF
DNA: TGTGCCAGCAGCTTAGGGGCAGCGGGAGCGGGAACCGGGGAGCTGTTTTTT

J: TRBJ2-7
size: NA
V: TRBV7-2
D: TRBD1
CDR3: CASSPGQAYYEQYF
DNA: TGTGCCAGCAGCCCCGGACAGGCGTACTACGAGCAGTACTTC